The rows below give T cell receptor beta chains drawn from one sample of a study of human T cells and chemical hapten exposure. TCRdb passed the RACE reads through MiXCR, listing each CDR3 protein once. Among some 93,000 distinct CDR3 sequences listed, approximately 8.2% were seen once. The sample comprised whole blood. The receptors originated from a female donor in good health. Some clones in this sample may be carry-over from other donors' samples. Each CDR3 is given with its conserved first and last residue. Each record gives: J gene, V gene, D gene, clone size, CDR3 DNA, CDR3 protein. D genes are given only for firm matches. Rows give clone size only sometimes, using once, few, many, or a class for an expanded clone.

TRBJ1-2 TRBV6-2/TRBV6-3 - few TGTGCCAGCAGTAATGGTGCTAACTATGGCTACACCTTC CASSNGANYGYTF
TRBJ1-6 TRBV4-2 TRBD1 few TGTGCCAGCAGCCAAATACCGGGACAGCACAATTCACCCCTCCACTTT CASSQIPGQHNSPLHF
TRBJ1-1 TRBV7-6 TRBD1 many TGTGCCAGCAGCTTAGGACAGGGATCGTATAACACTGAAGCTTTCTTT CASSLGQGSYNTEAFF
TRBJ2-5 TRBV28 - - TGTGCCAGCAGTGTATCCGGGTCCGAGGGTGACTTC CASSVSGSEGDF
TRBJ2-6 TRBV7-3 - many TGTGCCAGCAGCTCCTCCATCTCTGGGGCCAACGTCCTGACTTTC CASSSSISGANVLTF
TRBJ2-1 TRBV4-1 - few TGCGCCAGCAGCCGACGGGAGATGGTAGGCTACAATGAGCAGTTCTTC CASSRREMVGYNEQFF
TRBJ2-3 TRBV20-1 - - TGCAGTGCTAGTCAAGCGAGCACAGATACGCAGTATTTT CSASQASTDTQYF
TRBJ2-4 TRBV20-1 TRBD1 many TGCAGTGCTATAACCGGGACAGGGTTAGACATTCAGTACTTC CSAITGTGLDIQYF
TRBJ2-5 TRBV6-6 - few TGTGCCAGTAGCCAGCCGGGAGAAGAGACCCAGTACTTC CASSQPGEETQYF
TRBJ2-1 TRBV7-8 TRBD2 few TGTGCCAGCAGCTTAACGGGAGGGACCTCCTACAATGAGCAGTTCTTC CASSLTGGTSYNEQFF
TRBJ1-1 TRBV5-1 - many TGCGCCAGCAGCATGGACGTCAGCACTGAAGCTTTCTTT CASSMDVSTEAFF
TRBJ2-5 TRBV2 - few TGTGCCAGCATGAGGGATGAGACCCAGTACTTC CASMRDETQYF
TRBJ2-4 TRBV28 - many TGTGCCAGCAGCACGAAAAACATTCAGTACTTC CASSTKNIQYF
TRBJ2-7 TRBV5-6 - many TGTGCCAGCAGCACCTACAGCGAGCAGTACTTC CASSTYSEQYF
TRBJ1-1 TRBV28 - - TGTGCCAGCAGTTTTTCCAAGGCCTCAGCTTTCTTT CASSFSKASAFF
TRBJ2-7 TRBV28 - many TGTGCCAGCAGTTTAGCTTTTCTCCAGGGGCCACACTACGAGCAGTACTTC CASSLAFLQGPHYEQYF
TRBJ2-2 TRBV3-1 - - TGTGCCAGCCGGGAACTAGCGAACACCGGGGAGCTGTTTTTT CASRELANTGELFF
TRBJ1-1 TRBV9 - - TGTGCCAGCAGTCGTCGGGTGAACACTGAAGCTTTCTTT CASSRRVNTEAFF
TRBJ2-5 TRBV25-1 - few TGTGCCAGCAGTACAGGGCAGGGGGAGACCCAGTACTTC CASSTGQGETQYF
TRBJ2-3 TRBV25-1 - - TGTGCCAGCAGTGAACCCCGGGCCACAGATACGCAGTATTTT CASSEPRATDTQYF
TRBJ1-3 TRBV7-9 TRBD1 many TGTGCCAGCCTTCAGGGGGCTTCTGGAAACACCATATATTTT CASLQGASGNTIYF
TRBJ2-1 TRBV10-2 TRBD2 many TGCGCCAGCAGGCCGGGACTAGCGGGCTACAATGAGCAGTTCTTC CASRPGLAGYNEQFF
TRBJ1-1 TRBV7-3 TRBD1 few TGTGCCAGCAGCTTCGGACAGGGGGGGAACACTGAAGCTTTCTTT CASSFGQGGNTEAFF
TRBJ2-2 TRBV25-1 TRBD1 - TGTGCCAGCAGTGACCGGACAGGAGCGACCGGGGAGCTGTTTTTT CASSDRTGATGELFF
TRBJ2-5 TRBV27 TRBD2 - TGTGCCAGCAGTTCCCCTAGCGGGAGGGGAGGGACCCAGTACTTC CASSSPSGRGGTQYF
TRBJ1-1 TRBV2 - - TGTGCCAGCAGGATGGACGGGAACACTGAAGCTTTCTTT CASRMDGNTEAFF
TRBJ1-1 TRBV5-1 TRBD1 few TGCGCCAGCAGCGTGGGGCCCCGACAGGGAAACACTGAAGCTTTCTTT CASSVGPRQGNTEAFF
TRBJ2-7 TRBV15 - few TGTGCCACCAGCATCGGGACTTTCTACGAGCAGTACTTC CATSIGTFYEQYF
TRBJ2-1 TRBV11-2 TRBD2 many TGTGCCAGCAGCTTCCTAGCGGGCGACAATGAGCAGTTCTTC CASSFLAGDNEQFF
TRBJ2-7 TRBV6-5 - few TGTGCCAGCAGTCCCGCAGGGGGAGGATCCTACGAGCAGTACTTC CASSPAGGGSYEQYF
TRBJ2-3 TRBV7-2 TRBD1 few TGTGCCAGCAGCGCGCCACAGGGGGCACCCACAGATACGCAGTATTTT CASSAPQGAPTDTQYF
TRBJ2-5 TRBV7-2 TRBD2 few TGTGCCAGCAGCCTGAACTTAGCGGGAGGGCCGATTGGGGAGACCCAGTACTTC CASSLNLAGGPIGETQYF
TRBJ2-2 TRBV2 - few TGTGCCAGCGTCCTAGGCGAGAACACCGGGGAGCTGTTTTTT CASVLGENTGELFF
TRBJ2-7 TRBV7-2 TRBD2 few TGTGCCAGCAACGCGGGAGGTGGCTACGAGCAGTACTTC CASNAGGGYEQYF
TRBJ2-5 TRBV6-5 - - TGTGCCAGCAGTTACGCAGAGACCCAGTACTTC CASSYAETQYF
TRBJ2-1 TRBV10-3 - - TGTGCCATCAGTGAGAAGGCTAGTCTTTACAATGAGCAGTTCTTC CAISEKASLYNEQFF
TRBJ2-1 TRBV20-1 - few TGCAGTGCTAGAGGTGGGGACACTTACAATGAGCAGTTCTTC CSARGGDTYNEQFF
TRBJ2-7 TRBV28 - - TGTGCCAGCAGTCCACCCGGGCAGCGCAGCTCCTACGAGCAGTACTTC CASSPPGQRSSYEQYF
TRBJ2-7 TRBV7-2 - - TGTGCCAGCAGCCCGAGACTGGGCTCCTACGAGCAGTACTTC CASSPRLGSYEQYF
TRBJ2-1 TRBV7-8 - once TGTGCCAGCAGCTCTGATAGCTCCTACAATGAGCAGTTCTTC CASSSDSSYNEQFF
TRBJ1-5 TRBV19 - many TGTGCCAGTAGACCCCAGTACCAGGGGTACAATCAGCCCCAGCATTTT CASRPQYQGYNQPQHF
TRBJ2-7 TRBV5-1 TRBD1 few TGCGCCAGCAGCTTCTTCCGGGACAGCGGAAGCTACGAGCAGTACTTC CASSFFRDSGSYEQYF
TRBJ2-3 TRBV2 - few TGTGCCAGCAGTGAGGGGGCAGAGAGCACAGATACGCAGTATTTT CASSEGAESTDTQYF
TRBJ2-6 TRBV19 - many TGTGCCAGTAGTATCGGAGTTGGGGCCAACGTCCTGACTTTC CASSIGVGANVLTF
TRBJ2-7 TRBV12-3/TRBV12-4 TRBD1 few TGTGCCAGCAGTTCCACCGGGACAGGGGGAGCCTACGAGCAGTACTTC CASSSTGTGGAYEQYF
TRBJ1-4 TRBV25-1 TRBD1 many TGTGCCAGCAGTGAAACCGACCTCTCCGGGACAGAGGGCGAAAAACTGTTTTTT CASSETDLSGTEGEKLFF
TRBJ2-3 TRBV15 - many TGTGCCACCAGCAGAGGACTAGTGGGGCCCACAGATACGCAGTATTTT CATSRGLVGPTDTQYF
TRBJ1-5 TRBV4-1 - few TGCGCCAGCAGCCAAGGGGATTCGGGCAATCAGCCCCAGCATTTT CASSQGDSGNQPQHF
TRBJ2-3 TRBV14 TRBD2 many TGTGCCAGCAGCCATATACTAACTAGCGGGAGGCTCGAGGATACGCAGTATTTT CASSHILTSGRLEDTQYF
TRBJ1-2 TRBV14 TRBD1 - TGTGCCAGCAACCAATGGACAGGGGGAGACTATGGCTACACCTTC CASNQWTGGDYGYTF